The rows below give T cell receptor beta chains drawn from one sample of a study of blood T cell repertoires in COVID-19. Generated by immunoSEQ multiplex PCR, the TCRdb table keeps only in-frame clones and is missing some. The sample lists 97,000 or so clones, approximately 79% occurring once. The sequenced sample consisted of peripheral blood. The receptors were sampled from a man between 65 and 80 years old with active or convalescent COVID-19. CDR3s include the opening cysteine and the closing phenylalanine or tryptophan. Fields, in order: D gene, clone size, J gene, V gene, CDR3 protein, CDR3 DNA. The D gene is left open where the match is weak. Expanded clones get a size class; other rows say once, few or many, or leave the size out.

>.|.|TRBJ1-2|TRBV2
CASSEGHPRNYGYTF
TGTGCCAGCAGTGAGGGCCACCCCCGGAACTATGGCTACACCTTC
>TRBD1|.|TRBJ2-1|TRBV4-2
CASSQEGGQGRYNEQFF
TGTGCCAGCAGCCAAGAAGGGGGACAGGGGAGGTACAATGAGCAGTTCTTC
>.|.|TRBJ2-3|TRBV24-1
CATSDSRVADTQYF
TGTGCCACCAGTGATTCGCGGGTAGCAGATACGCAGTATTTT
>TRBD2|.|TRBJ2-5|TRBV9
CASTPGGGAGETQYF
TGTGCCAGCACCCCCGGCGGGGGGGCCGGTGAGACCCAGTACTTC
>.|.|TRBJ2-2|TRBV7-9
CASSLGWLNNTGELFF
TGTGCCAGCAGCTTAGGCTGGCTGAATAACACCGGGGAGCTGTTTTTT
>TRBD1|.|TRBJ1-1|TRBV30
CAFASGQALVAEAFF
TGTGCCTTCGCTTCCGGACAGGCCCTTGTGGCTGAAGCTTTCTTT
>.|.|TRBJ2-7|TRBV10-3
CAISERRGGDGEQYF
TGTGCCATCAGTGAGAGGAGGGGGGGAGATGGCGAGCAGTACTTC
>.|many|TRBJ1-1|TRBV5-1
CASSLGQENTEAFF
TGCGCCAGCAGCTTGGGACAGGAGAACACTGAAGCTTTCTTT
>.|.|TRBJ1-1|TRBV20-1
CSASSEGGSEAFF
TGCAGTGCTAGTTCGGAAGGAGGTTCTGAAGCTTTCTTT
>.|.|TRBJ2-2|TRBV9
CASSVGGTVNTGELFF
TGTGCCAGCAGCGTAGGCGGGACAGTGAACACCGGGGAGCTGTTTTTT
>.|few|TRBJ2-7|TRBV6-5
CATSASPTYEQYF
TGTGCCACCTCGGCAAGTCCGACATACGAGCAGTACTTC
>.|.|TRBJ2-2|TRBV5-1
CASSPYTGAHTGELFF
TGCGCCAGCAGCCCCTACACAGGAGCTCACACCGGGGAGCTGTTTTTT
>.|.|TRBJ2-5|TRBV24-1
CATSDSYGETQYF
TGTGCCACCAGTGATTCTTACGGGGAGACCCAGTACTTC
>TRBD2|.|TRBJ2-7|TRBV2
CASSEYGGGAYEQYF
TGTGCCAGCAGTGAATATGGCGGGGGGGCCTACGAGCAGTACTTC
>.|many|TRBJ2-3|TRBV27
CASSLFAGSTDTQYF
TGTGCCAGCAGTTTATTTGCAGGGAGCACAGATACGCAGTATTTT
>.|.|TRBJ2-2|TRBV10-3
CATLTSNQAGELFF
TGTGCCACCCTGACCAGTAACCAGGCCGGGGAGCTGTTTTTT
>.|.|TRBJ2-3|TRBV7-2
CASSYRHTDTQYF
TGTGCCAGCAGCTATCGACACACAGATACGCAGTATTTT
>.|.|TRBJ2-1|TRBV6-5
CASSSPGVDYNEQFF
TGTGCCAGCAGTTCTCCAGGGGTAGACTACAATGAGCAGTTCTTC
>.|.|TRBJ2-2|TRBV18
CASSPQTDSTGELFF
TGTGCCAGCTCACCACAAACGGACTCCACCGGGGAGCTGTTTTTT
>TRBD1|few|TRBJ1-6|TRBV5-8
CASSEDRGNSPLHF
TGTGCCAGCAGTGAAGACAGGGGGAACTCACCCCTCCACTTT
>.|.|TRBJ2-2|TRBV7-9
CASSLGTMNTGELFF
TGTGCCAGCAGCTTAGGGACTATGAACACCGGGGAGCTGTTTTTT
>.|.|TRBJ1-2|TRBV10-3
CAALGAGGYTF
TGTGCCGCCTTGGGGGCCGGGGGCTACACCTTC
>.|.|TRBJ2-3|TRBV30
CAWRISRQAYTQYF
TGTGCCTGGAGAATCTCGAGACAGGCGTATACGCAGTATTTT